Listed here is a single T cell receptor (beta chain). Its antigen target is currently unknown. Base qualities were left out, and no much larger clone turns up one base away. The data are from a study of blood T cell repertoires in COVID-19 (dated by TCRdb to 2020 to 2021). In terms of the full investigation: Samples from collaborators originated in the United States, Italy and Spain and spanned both the acute and convalescent phases of COVID-19. The material from the prospective study consisted of cDNA or gDNA derived from T cells, B-cell-depleted T cells, or PBMCs. Deeply sampled blood TCRbeta repertoires from subjects exposed to, actively infected with, or recovered from COVID-19 were included in the dataset. The repertoires were made available in a free public database intended to serve as a resource for research on the immune response to SARS-CoV-2. Samples were obtained from the ongoing ImmuneRACE study (first 160 participants) and from 1,254 subjects provided by 6 global collaborators. Sample metadata almost always included a de-identified subject ID, COVID-19 status, age in years and sex. Where available, HLA class I and class II types were obtained from metadata supplied by the sample provider rather than from assay-based typing.

The paper's findings and limits, for the study overall: How much clinical and demographic metadata was included differed by source and by participant, and the metadata was provided uncurated.

Whole blood was collected in K2EDTA tubes by collaborating institutions according to the institutions' own protocols. Collaborator samples were shipped for TCRbeta analysis as frozen whole blood, isolated PBMCs, or DNA extracted from either sample type. The immunoSEQ Assay, a bias-controlled multiplex PCR, was used to amplify TCRbeta CDR3 regions from genomic DNA. The original methods were these. Within the assay, amplification of reference gene primers was used to estimate how many nucleated cells each sample contained. Sequence reads were collapsed and filtered to measure the absolute abundance of every unique TCRbeta CDR3 rearrangement. For each sample, productive Simpson clonality was calculated by taking the square root of Simpson's diversity index across productive rearrangements. Drawn from immuneACCESS, this table holds only the in-frame rearrangements with V and J called that TCRdb kept. Clones are partly lost; checked studies trace under half to an unresolved V gene and leave the rest unexplained. D and trimming come from the DNA, and the V and J calls and clone size come from that table. A total of 120,000 or so clones appear in this sample, approximately 83% of them only once. 3.5% to 5.5% of the sample is taken by the ten largest.

V drops 5 bases and J drops 14 bases, leaving 15 bases in between. The CDR3, cysteine through phenylalanine, is 11 amino acids long. Only CDR3 DNA remains: 33 bases, in frame from the first base. CDR1 SGHVS and CDR2 FQNEAQ were looked up in the germline V gene. Sequenced material: peripheral blood. The receptor was isolated from a woman in her 70s with acute or convalescent COVID-19. This receptor chain uses TRBV7-8 and TRBJ1-2, with no D gene named confidently. The CDR3 protein sequence reads: CASSLVGGQTF. In nucleotides, the sequence is TGTGCCAGCAGCCTCGTTGGTGGTCAGACCTTC.